This T cell receptor (beta chain) stems from a study of shared clonotypes between healthy human individuals. On the study more broadly: Three CD4 naive, three CD4 memory, two CD8 naive and one CD8 memory plate were used per donor.

Germline V gives CDR1 SQVTM, CDR2 ANQGSEA. Unmatched junction bases numbered 11, after V lost 4 bases and J lost 0 bases. The CDR3 spans 17 residues. The donors, all of them Caucasian adults, lived in Nashville, Tennessee. Researchers partitioned CD4+ cells into CD45RA+ naive and CD45RA-negative memory subsets. Findings of the study overall: Exclusively blood specimens were collected; tissue repertoires likely differ.

As regards this clone: Its specificity is unknown.

Here immunoSEQ multiplex PCR was the method, and the copy in TCRdb shows in-frame clones only, minus some. This table holds roughly 1,600,000 clones, 98% found once. This TCR derives from a man aged 25-40 years in good health. Specimen: naive CD4+ T cells sorted from blood. Subset: CD45RA+ positively selected. The chain carries TRBV29-1 and TRBJ2-1; 8 bases agree with TRBD2. The CDR3 reads CSVVLAGDISSYNEQFF. DNA of the CDR3: TGCAGCGTTGTTCTAGCGGGCGATATCAGCTCCTACAATGAGCAGTTCTTC.